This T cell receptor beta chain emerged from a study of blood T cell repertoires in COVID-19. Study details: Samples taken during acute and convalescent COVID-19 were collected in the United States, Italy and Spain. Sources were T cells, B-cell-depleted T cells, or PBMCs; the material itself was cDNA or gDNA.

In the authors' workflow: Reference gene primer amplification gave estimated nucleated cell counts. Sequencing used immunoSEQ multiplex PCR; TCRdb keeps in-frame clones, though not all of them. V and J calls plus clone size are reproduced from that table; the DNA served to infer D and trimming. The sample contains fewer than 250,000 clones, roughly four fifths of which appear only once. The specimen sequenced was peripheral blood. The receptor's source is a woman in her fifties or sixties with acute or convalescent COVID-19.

The CDR3 loop is CASSPGTGNYNSPLHF. DNA of the CDR3: TGTGCCAGCAGCCCGGGGACAGGCAACTATAATTCACCCCTCCACTTT. The chain recombines TRBV7-2 with TRBJ1-6; 8 positions match TRBD1. The germline V gene encodes CDR1 SGHTA and CDR2 FQGNSA. V lost 5 bases, J lost 3 bases, and 6 bases stayed unmatched. This CDR3 is built from 16 residues.